This record covers a single TCR beta chain. Libraries were prepared by immunoSEQ multiplex PCR; TCRdb keeps only in-frame clonotypes and omits some of them. The top ten clones hold less than 6.5% of a sample with about 130,000 clones, 60% to 80% of them seen once. Trimming shortened V by 5 bases and J by 2 bases, and 9 bases separated the two germline ends. The CDR3 is 13 residues long. CDR1 LGHDT and CDR2 YNNKEL come from the germline V gene (reference sequence). This sample was included in a study of blood T cell repertoires in COVID-19. For the study at large: Sample material is recorded as cDNA or gDNA derived from T cells, B-cell-depleted T cells, or PBMCs.

Sequenced material: peripheral blood. The chain has TRBV3-1 (or the pseudogene TRBV3-2) and TRBJ1-1, with D tentatively TRBD1 (5 bases). This TCR was sampled from a man aged 55 to 70 with acute or convalescent COVID-19. Here the CDR3 reads CASSLTDNTEAFF. The CDR3 DNA is TGTGCCAGCAGCTTGACAGATAACACTGAAGCTTTCTTT.